The next 10 T cell receptor beta chains were all read from a single sample in a study of T cells after yellow fever vaccination. Each CDR3 protein is one row after TCRdb ran MiXCR on the 5' RACE reads. The sample includes about 50,000 distinct CDR3 sequences, 5.5% to 6% of them seen just once. This material consisted of PBMCs, either bulk or a sorted T-cell subset (CD4+, CD8+, memory, or dextramer-sorted; not recorded which), taken on the day of the yellow fever booster vaccination. These receptors were taken from a man between 18 and 35 years old who received the YFV17D yellow fever vaccine.

This clonotype was picked up a small number of times. The rearrangement links TRBV18 to TRBJ2-3; 12 bases line up with TRBD2. Losses at the gene ends were 2 bases for V and 4 bases for J; bases not matched to a gene: 7. CDR3 size: 17 residues. Germline loops: CDR1 KGHSH, CDR2 LQKENI. The CDR3 loop is CASSPRLAGENADTQYF. The CDR3, as DNA: TGTGCCAGCTCACCAAGACTAGCGGGGGAGAATGCAGATACGCAGTATTTT.

This clonotype was counted only a few times. This chain uses TRBV9 with TRBJ2-1; TRBD2 matches 7 bases. This CDR3 is 14 amino acids long. The V gene end was trimmed by 7 bases and the J gene end by 4 bases; junction bases not matched to a gene: 8. Germline V gives CDR1 SGDLS, CDR2 YYNGEE. The CDR3 sequence is CASGGGSQYNEQFF. The CDR3 DNA follows: TGTGCCAGCGGGGGGGGGTCCCAATACAATGAGCAGTTCTTC.

The table lists this clonotype with many counts. The rearrangement links TRBV5-5 to TRBJ1-2; D might be TRBD1 (5 bases). The V end was cut by 5 bases, the J end by 4 bases, with 12 bases between. The CDR3 extends over 13 amino acids. Germline CDR1 and CDR2: SGHKS and YYEKEE (reference sequence). CDR3 DNA: TGTGCCAGCAGAAACCCCGGGGGCTATGGCTACACCTTC. It specifies CASRNPGGYGYTF. Filled out from reference TRBV5-5 and TRBJ1-2, the complete variable domain reads DAGVTQSPTHLIKTRGQQVTLRCSPISGHKSVSWYQQVLGQGPQFIFQYYEKEERGRGNFPDRFSARQFPNYSSELNVNALLLGDSALYLCASRNPGGYGYTFGSGTRLTVV.

In this sample, this clonotype turned up many times. This chain joins TRBV7-9 and TRBJ2-3; D not resolved. Trimming stripped 1 base from V and 0 bases from J, with 2 bases between. In germline, CDR1 is SEHNR, CDR2 FQNEAQ (reference sequence). This CDR3 contains 13 residues. CDR3 DNA: TGTGCCAGCAGCTTAGTGAGCACAGATACGCAGTATTTT. It yields the protein CASSLVSTDTQYF.

This clonotype has only a few counts. This chain uses TRBV6-5 with TRBJ1-2; perhaps TRBD1 as D (6 bases). Per germline, CDR1 MNHEY and CDR2 SVGAGI. The CDR3 loop spans 13 amino acids. V was shortened by 11 bases and J by 3 bases, with 16 bases between the two germline ends. CDR3 loop: CASQGGSYYGYTF. The CDR3, as DNA: TGTGCCTCACAGGGAGGCAGTTACTATGGCTACACCTTC.

This clonotype came up many times. The rearrangement uses TRBV6-6 and TRBJ2-2, with unresolved D. The CDR3 consists of 12 residues. Trimming stripped 5 bases from V and 4 bases from J, with 5 bases between. Germline lookup yields CDR1 MNHNY and CDR2 SVGAGI (reference sequence). The CDR3 nucleotides read TGTGCCAGCAGTCCGTCCACCGGGGAGCTGTTTTTT. The encoded protein is CASSPSTGELFF.

The J gene is TRBJ1-1, the V gene TRBV5-1, with 7 positions matching TRBD1. Germline assignment: CDR1 SGHRS and CDR2 YFSETQ. The CDR3 spans 15 residues. The trim removed 4 bases at V and 0 bases at J, leaving 6 bases unmatched. CDR3 nucleotide sequence: TGCGCCAGCAGCAGACAGGGAGGCGTGAACACTGAAGCTTTCTTT. Its translation: CASSRQGGVNTEAFF.

This chain uses TRBV6-5 with TRBJ1-1, with D maybe TRBD1 (5 bases). Germline V gene data show CDR1 as MNHEY and CDR2 as SVGAGI. V lost 8 bases and J 1 base, leaving 11 bases between the germline ends. The CDR3 runs 13 residues. DNA for the CDR3: TGTGCCAGCCAGGCCGGGGGGAACACTGAAGCTTTCTTT. Amino acids: CASQAGGNTEAFF.

This clonotype was counted at least ten times. The V call is TRBV11-3, the J call TRBJ1-1; D ambiguous. This CDR3 spans 14 amino acids. Germline CDR1 SGHNT, CDR2 YENEEA. With 2 bases removed from V and 4 bases from J, the gap between germline ends came to 11 bases. This CDR3 reads CASSLRGRGTEAFF. Here the CDR3 DNA reads TGTGCCAGCAGCTTACGGGGTCGGGGCACTGAAGCTTTCTTT.

Only a few counts were recorded for this clonotype. This chain uses TRBV3-1 with TRBJ2-1, with D perhaps being TRBD1 or TRBD2 (6 bases each). This CDR3 is 15 amino acids long. The germline V and J ends were trimmed by 2 bases and 7 bases, with 15 bases remaining between them. The V gene's germline CDR1 is LGHDT and CDR2 YNNKEL (reference sequence). CDR3 bases: TGTGCCAGCAGCCAACCTAGGGGGGTGTGGAATGAGCAGTTCTTC. Residues: CASSQPRGVWNEQFF.